This T cell receptor (beta chain) was recorded in a study of blood T cells in healthy people across ages (dated by TCRdb to between 2014 and 2017). With regard to the full study: In model experiments, template switching captured roughly one uniquely barcoded TCR beta cDNA molecule for every two T cells. To track age-related changes in TCR beta repertoire diversity, the study relied on deep sequencing normalized with unique cDNA molecular identifiers. Donors were grouped into four age groups: young (average roughly 17 years), middle-aged (roughly 37), aged (roughly 62) and long-lived (about 82). To avoid experimental bias, donors of different ages were distributed randomly across sequencing lanes. Using the same blood draw, the study looked at two additional independent replicas of 1 million unique cDNA reads for two donors, one aged 18 to 30 and the other aged 80 or older.

CDR1 is given as SGHKS and CDR2 as YYEKEE, both from the germline V gene (reference sequence). Unmatched junction bases come to 7, with V trimmed by 7 bases and J by 6 bases. The CDR3 goes from the cysteine to the phenylalanine over 14 residues. Only the CDR3 region is kept as DNA, spanning 42 bases read in frame from base 1. Study-wide findings and limitations: Conclusive comparison of naive and antigen-experienced compartments was prevented by the profiling of bulk unsorted PBMCs. Observed TCR beta diversity correlated strongly with the percentage of naive T cells measured by flow cytometry. As age increased, observed TCR beta diversity per million T cells dropped in a roughly linear way, and a significant reduction was already evident by age about 36. The long-lived group showed more naive CD4+ T cells, fewer expanded clones and increased TCR diversity than the aged group, suggesting age selection. Donor CMV infection status was unknown, potentially confounding age-related changes in expanded clonotypes. Estimates of total diversity based on one million sequenced T cells were considered lower bounds and underestimates.

Libraries were constructed by 5' RACE. Sequencing used an Illumina HiSeq 2500. A second PCR of about 6 to 11 cycles was run with a J-beta primer mix and a sample-barcoded 5' primer. A template-switch 5' adaptor carrying 12 random nucleotides introduced a unique molecular identifier onto each TCR beta cDNA molecule. Each sample yielded at least 2.5 million CDR3-containing paired-end reads. All of the RNA was converted into first-strand cDNA using the Mint cDNA synthesis kit, with a TRBC-specific oligonucleotide serving as the primer. After uracil-DNA glycosylase treatment, a first 18-cycle PCR used universal primers M1SS and BC2_uni_R on all cDNA. From the authors' description of their analysis: Each sample was normalized by randomly selecting 1 million high-quality reads, each carrying a distinct molecular identifier. Reads with shared molecular identifiers were discarded instead of being binned into consensus sequences. MiTCR, with a Q25 quality threshold and the strictest error-elimination algorithm, was used for CDR3 identification, clonotype clustering and error correction. Lower-bound total TCR beta diversity was estimated with a nonparametric unseen species model using Euler transformation. The public reads were quality trimmed at Q25 with fastp and then assembled into clones with MiXCR by TCRdb, keeping productive beta chains. Merged by CDR3 protein, the rows form single entries marked with the most common genes and DNA. The V and J calls here are based on TCRdb, not the publication. This sample holds 1.4 million to 1.5 million distinct CDR3 sequences; roughly 40% were observed only once. Roughly 7.9% of the sample belongs to the ten largest clones.

As concerns this clonotype: There is no known antigen for this receptor. No qualities accompany the bases; no much larger clone lies one base away.

The approximately 39 donors, aged 6 to 90 years, were systemically healthy Caucasian individuals from Russia. Ten milliliters of peripheral blood were collected from each donor into EDTA-treated Vacutainer tubes. PBMCs were isolated by Ficoll-Paque density-gradient centrifugation, with at least 6.5 million obtained per sample. Total RNA was extracted from PBMCs with Trizol reagent, with at least 6 micrograms obtained per sample. The percentages of naive CD45RAhigh/CD27high T cells were determined by flow cytometry on a PBMC aliquot from every donor. The chain was built from TRBV5-5 and TRBJ1-2; TRBD1 agrees with 12 junctional bases. This TCR was sampled from a woman aged 18 to 35 in good health. Sequenced: blood. CDR3 protein: CASVPGQGANGYTF. The DNA sequence is as follows: TGTGCCAGCGTACCGGGACAGGGGGCGAATGGCTACACCTTC.